This T cell receptor (beta chain) originates from a study of Ad26.COV2.S vaccination and SARS-CoV-2 variants. Study-level background: Donor was one of the participants in the Ad26.COV2.S arm of the COV1001 trial. Administration of Ad26.COV2.S was intramuscular, either once or twice 56 days apart. Points from the study as a whole: It was reported that spike-specific CD8+ and CD4+ T cell responses were substantially broad after vaccination.

Notes on this clone: Its antigen is not known.

CDR3 length: 16 amino acids. Germline values: CDR1 KGHSH, CDR2 LQKENI. V was shortened by 5 bases and J by 0 bases, with 17 bases between the two germline ends. Sequencing was performed with immunoSEQ multiplex PCR; in TCRdb, only in-frame clones are kept and a portion is missing. The sample lists 300,000 to 350,000 clones; about 85% were seen once. The treatment was: 15 to 20 received Ad26.COV2.S at low or high dose, single or two shots; a few received placebo; per-sample allocation not given. Following the first vaccine or placebo injection, samples were taken on day 63. Built on an Ad26 vector, the vaccine expressed Wuhan-strain SARS-CoV-2 spike.

Sequences were derived from peripheral blood, sampled in a trial of Ad26.COV2.S vaccine versus placebo. The source is a person between 18 and 65 years old who received the Ad26.COV2.S COVID-19 vaccine or a placebo. The chain couples TRBV18 to TRBJ2-7; no clear D gene. The CDR3 nucleotides read TGTGCCAGCTCAGCAAAGACCGATTTAACCTCCTACGAGCAGTACTTC. Its translation is CASSAKTDLTSYEQYF.